The sample holds many counts of the clone carrying this T cell receptor (beta chain). Antigen specificity is unknown. This entry is derived from a study of T cells after yellow fever vaccination. Findings of the study overall: Reappearance after the booster was observed for most primary-vaccination clones (about 97% CD4, about 91% CD8).

V lost 2 bases, J lost 10 bases, and 6 bases stayed unmatched. From germline, CDR1 is WNHNN and CDR2 SYGVQD (reference sequence). The CDR3 covers 13 residues. Via MiXCR, TCRdb re-called the 5' RACE reads, giving one row per CDR3 protein. Here the sample spans 100,000 to 150,000 distinct CDR3 sequences, 6.5% to 8% being singletons. This chain connects TRBV10-1 to TRBJ2-3, with TRBD1 identical over 7 bases. The sequence derives from a man in his late teens or twenties who received the YFV17D yellow fever vaccine. The source material was CD4+ T cells sorted from PBMCs, sampled about 10 days after the first yellow fever vaccination. The CDR3, as DNA: TGCGCCAGCAGTGAGCAAGGAACAGGGGCGCAGTATTTT. Amino acids: CASSEQGTGAQYF.